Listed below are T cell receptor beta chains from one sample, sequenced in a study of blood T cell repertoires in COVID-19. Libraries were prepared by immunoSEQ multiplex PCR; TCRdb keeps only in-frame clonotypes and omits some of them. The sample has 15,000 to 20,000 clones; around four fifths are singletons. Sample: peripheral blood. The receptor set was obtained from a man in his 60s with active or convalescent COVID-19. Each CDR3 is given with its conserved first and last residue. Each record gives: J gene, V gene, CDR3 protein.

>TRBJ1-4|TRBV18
CASSPRDSEKLFF
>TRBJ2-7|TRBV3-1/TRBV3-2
CASGGLTASEQYF
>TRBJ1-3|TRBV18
CASSSPDRGPGNTIYF
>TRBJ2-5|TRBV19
CASSPPRGSGGETQYF
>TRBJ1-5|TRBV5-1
CASSEGNSNQPQHF
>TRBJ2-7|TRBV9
CASSVGSSGSNYEQYF
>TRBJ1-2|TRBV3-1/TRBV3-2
CASSLTRGGYTF
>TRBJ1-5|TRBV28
CASRSGQADGAQPQHF
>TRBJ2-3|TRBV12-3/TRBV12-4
CASTTDSSYTQYF
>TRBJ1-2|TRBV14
CASSQSFLHGYTF
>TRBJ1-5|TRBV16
CASSQSGQANQPQHF
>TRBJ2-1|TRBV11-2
CASSYRDRVIHEQFF
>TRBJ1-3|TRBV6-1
CASSEGGVLSGNTIYF
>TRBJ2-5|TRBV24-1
CATSVTSGRGGETQYF
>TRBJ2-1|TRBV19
CATRSGGGEQFF
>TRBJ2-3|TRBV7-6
CASSLGASGYTDTQYF
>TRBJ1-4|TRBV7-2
CASSPEFTNEKLFF
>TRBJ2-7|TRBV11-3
CASSQGAITGWEQYF
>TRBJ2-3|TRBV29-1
CSVGRLAASTDTQYF
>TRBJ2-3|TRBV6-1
CASRGTGRADTQYF
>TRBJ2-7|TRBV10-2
CASRRGQGNYEQYF
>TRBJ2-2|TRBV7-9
CASISRGGGTGELFF
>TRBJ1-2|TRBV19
CASRLGTGGNYGYTF
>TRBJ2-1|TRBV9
CASSVEEIADNEQFF
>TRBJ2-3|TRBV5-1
CASSWSTSTDTQYF
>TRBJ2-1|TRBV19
CASKGLAYNEQFF
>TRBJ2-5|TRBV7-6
CASSFDSGSPKETQYF
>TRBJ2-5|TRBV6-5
CASIFAGSQETQYF
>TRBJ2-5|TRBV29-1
CSVPRDAGETQYF
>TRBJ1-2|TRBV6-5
CASWDRLDGYTF
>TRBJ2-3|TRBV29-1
CSVDGGSTDTQYF
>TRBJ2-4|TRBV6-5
CASRLPGQGNIQYF
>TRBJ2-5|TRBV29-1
CSVSSGEETQYF
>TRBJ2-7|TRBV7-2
CASTLLQGGWYEQYF
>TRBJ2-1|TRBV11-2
CASSLGALTGEDEQFF
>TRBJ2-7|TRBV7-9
CASSLAESSYEQYF
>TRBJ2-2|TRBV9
CASSVALPNTGELFF
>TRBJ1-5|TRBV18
CASSPPGGNQPQHF
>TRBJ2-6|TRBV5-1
CASSFGRRGGASGANVLTF
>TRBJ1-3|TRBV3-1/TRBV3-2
CASSPNTGSSGNTIYF
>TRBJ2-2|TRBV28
CASSVGLAGDTGELFF
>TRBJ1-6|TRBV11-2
CASSLVGGNNSPLHF
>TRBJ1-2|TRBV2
CATTGTGTSYTF
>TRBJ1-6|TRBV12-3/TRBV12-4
CASTTASNSPLHF
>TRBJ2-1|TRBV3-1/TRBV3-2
CAVGVDEQFF
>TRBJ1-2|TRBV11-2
CASSSQTEGGYTF